One sample yielded the 9 T cell receptor beta chains listed below, sequenced in a study of a mutant IDH1 vaccine in newly diagnosed glioma. No antigen is known for these receptors. Using immunoSEQ multiplex PCR, the repertoire was profiled, and TCRdb retains in-frame clones only, with some absent. Here the sample spans more than 50,000 clones, less than 75% being singletons. Noted time point: week 47, end of study. Doses consisted of 300 ug of mutant IDH1 20-mer peptide each, paired with topical imiquimod. The sequencing used peripheral blood mononuclear cells (PBMCs), collected from a glioma patient whose treatment included an IDH1 peptide vaccine. The receptors stem from a man aged 35 to 55 with glioma. Some clones in this sample may be carry-over from other donors' samples.

This clone has just a few counts. This chain connects TRBV9 to TRBJ1-1; D ambiguous. Germline V gene sequence: CDR1 SGDLS, CDR2 YYNGEE. The CDR3 extends over 14 amino acids. V was pared by 0 bases and J by 3 bases, with 9 bases between. The CDR3 reads CASSVGSSDTEAFF. The CDR3 DNA sequence: TGTGCCAGCAGCGTAGGGTCGTCGGACACTGAAGCTTTCTTT.

This chain connects TRBV2 to TRBJ2-7, with D maybe TRBD1 (5 bases). The CDR3 consists of 11 residues. Trimming took 6 bases from V and 7 from J, leaving 10 bases between them. Germline CDR1 is SNHLY and CDR2 is FYNNEI. The CDR3 region has the DNA TGTGCCAGCAGGCCAGGGCTGGAGCAGTACTTC. Translated: CASRPGLEQYF.

The rearrangement links TRBV19 to TRBJ2-1; 12 nucleotides line up with TRBD2. Per germline, CDR1 LNHDA and CDR2 SQIVND (reference sequence). This CDR3 comprises 15 residues. Trimming removed 5 bases from V and 7 bases from J; junction bases left unmatched: 6. CDR3 region: CASSPSGGAWNEQFF. The CDR3 coding sequence is TGTGCCAGTAGTCCTAGCGGGGGGGCTTGGAATGAGCAGTTCTTC.

The rearrangement uses TRBV18 and TRBJ1-2, with unresolved D. There are 17 residues in the CDR3. Germline lookup yields CDR1 KGHSH and CDR2 LQKENI. V was trimmed by 1 base and J by 8 bases, leaving 23 bases between them. The CDR3 loop is CASSPLGSLQPKGGYTF. The CDR3 nucleotides are TGTGCCAGCTCACCACTGGGCAGCCTTCAACCCAAGGGCGGCTACACCTTC.

The CDR3 loop reads CASSLWAYRTSNTEAFF. In DNA form, the CDR3 reads TGTGCCAGCAGCTTGTGGGCCTATAGGACTTCGAACACTGAAGCTTTCTTT. The J gene is TRBJ1-1, the V gene TRBV5-6; D ambiguous. The length of the CDR3 is 17 residues. CDR1 and CDR2 from the germline V gene are SGHDT and YYEEEE. Trimming took 1 base from V and 1 from J, leaving 17 bases between them.

The chain employs TRBV30 and TRBJ2-1; 12 positions match TRBD2. Germline V lookup: CDR1 GTSNPN, CDR2 SVGIG (reference sequence). The CDR3 contains 14 residues. V shed 5 bases, J shed 5 bases, and the junction held 4 bases outside the gene matches. The CDR3 is CAWGLAGPNNEQFF. In DNA, the CDR3 is TGTGCCTGGGGACTAGCGGGGCCCAACAATGAGCAGTTCTTC.

This chain links TRBV10-1 with TRBJ2-6, with a tentative D call TRBD1 (6 bases). Trimming removed 6 bases at V and 4 bases at J, with 13 bases between. Germline assignment: CDR1 WNHNN and CDR2 SYGVQD (reference sequence). The CDR3 sequence is 15 residues long. In DNA, the CDR3 is TGCGCCAGCAGGGTCGCAGGGGTAGGGGCCAACGTCCTGACTTTC. This encodes CASRVAGVGANVLTF.

This chain joins TRBV9 and TRBJ1-2; TRBD1 matches at 7 bases. Germline lookup yields CDR1 SGDLS and CDR2 YYNGEE. This CDR3 spans 13 amino acids. The V gene end was trimmed by 7 bases and the J gene end by 2 bases; junction bases not matched to a gene: 5. The CDR3 DNA sequence: TGTGCCAGCGCTACGGGACAGAACTATGGCTACACCTTC. The encoded protein is CASATGQNYGYTF.

V usage is TRBV5-6 and J usage is TRBJ1-2; D gene unclear. This CDR3 is built from 17 residues. CDR1 and CDR2 (germline): SGHDT, YYEEEE. V lost 0 bases and J 2 bases, leaving 17 bases between the germline ends. CDR3: CASSLGLNILINYGYTF. In nucleotides, the CDR3 is TGTGCCAGCAGCTTGGGACTGAACATTCTCATAAACTATGGCTACACCTTC. The variable domain in full, with the rest retrieved from reference TRBV5-6 and TRBJ1-2, is DAGVTQSPTHLIKTRGQQVTLRCSPKSGHDTVSWYQQALGQGPQFIFQYYEEEERQRGNFPDRFSGHQFPNYSSELNVNALLLGDSALYLCASSLGLNILINYGYTFGSGTRLTVV.